This T cell receptor beta chain was profiled in a study of neurological immune-mediated disorders. Study-wide results and caveats: Private repertoires in all groups were suggested by the finding that expanded clones across subjects shared no CDR3 amino acid sequences.

This clonotype was recorded many times. Antigen unknown. The cDNA was synthesized by means of template-switch 5'RACE, which was carried out with 10-nucleotide random UMIs. Via MiXCR, TCRdb re-called the 5' RACE reads, giving one row per CDR3 protein. Of 50,000 or so distinct CDR3 sequences in the sample, around 25% were seen once. The CDR3 spans 13 residues. The germline V and J ends were trimmed by 3 bases and 4 bases, with 7 bases remaining between them. This TCR was sampled from a woman in her seventies in good health. The chain combines TRBV12-3 or TRBV12-4 with TRBJ1-3; TRBD1 might be the D (6 bases). The sample consisted of PBMCs. This chain's CDR3 is CASSLTGGNTIYF. CDR3 DNA: TGTGCCAGCAGTTTGACAGGAGGAAACACCATATATTTT.